A selection of T cell receptor beta chains follows, all from one sample in a study of blood T cell repertoires in COVID-19. Profiling relied on immunoSEQ multiplex PCR, and the TCRdb table lists in-frame clones only, not all of them. In the table there are some 150,000 clones, about 83% of which are singletons. Material for sequencing was peripheral blood. Receptors originate from a woman aged 50 to 65 with active or convalescent COVID-19. Both conserved end residues are part of each CDR3. A D gene is named only where the DNA matches it firmly. Clone size appears in some rows only: once, few, many, or a class for an expanded clone.

V gene: TRBV5-1
clone size: .
D gene: TRBD2
J gene: TRBJ2-2
CDR3 DNA: TGCGCCAGCAGCTTGGCAGCGGGAACTCTTCACGGGGAGCTGTTTTTT
CDR3 protein: CASSLAAGTLHGELFF

V gene: TRBV12-5
clone size: .
D gene: TRBD1
J gene: TRBJ1-1
CDR3 DNA: TGTGCTAGTGGTTCAGGGGGCAGCACTGAAGCTTTCTTT
CDR3 protein: CASGSGGSTEAFF

V gene: TRBV30
clone size: .
D gene: .
J gene: TRBJ1-2
CDR3 DNA: TGTGCCTGGAACAGCCGGGACATAAAAGCCTTC
CDR3 protein: CAWNSRDIKAF

V gene: TRBV5-1
clone size: .
D gene: .
J gene: TRBJ2-1
CDR3 DNA: TGCGCCAGCAGCCCAGACGGCCAGGGCTACAATGAGCAGTTCTTC
CDR3 protein: CASSPDGQGYNEQFF

V gene: TRBV7-9
clone size: .
D gene: .
J gene: TRBJ1-1
CDR3 DNA: TGTGCCAGCAGCCCATTGGGGGGGCCGAACACTGAAGCTTTCTTT
CDR3 protein: CASSPLGGPNTEAFF

V gene: TRBV2
clone size: once
D gene: TRBD1
J gene: TRBJ1-1
CDR3 DNA: TGTGCCAGCAGGTCTCTAGAGGGACAGGTGACCAACACTGAAGCTTTCTTT
CDR3 protein: CASRSLEGQVTNTEAFF

V gene: TRBV9
clone size: .
D gene: TRBD1
J gene: TRBJ1-6
CDR3 DNA: TGTGCCAGCAGCGTGACAGGGAATAATTCACCCCTCCACTTT
CDR3 protein: CASSVTGNNSPLHF

V gene: TRBV6-5
clone size: .
D gene: .
J gene: TRBJ2-3
CDR3 DNA: TGTGCCAGCGCGGTAACGGGGTCTAGCACAGATACGCAGTATTTT
CDR3 protein: CASAVTGSSTDTQYF

V gene: TRBV9
clone size: .
D gene: TRBD2
J gene: TRBJ2-1
CDR3 DNA: TGTGCCAGCAGCGTAGGCGGTAGCGGGCGTAATGAGCAGTTCTTC
CDR3 protein: CASSVGGSGRNEQFF

V gene: TRBV5-1
clone size: .
D gene: TRBD1
J gene: TRBJ2-5
CDR3 DNA: TGCGCCAGCAGCTTGGGGGGACAGGGACAAGAGACCCAGTACTTC
CDR3 protein: CASSLGGQGQETQYF

V gene: TRBV27
clone size: .
D gene: TRBD1
J gene: TRBJ2-2
CDR3 DNA: TGTGCCAGCTCCCGGGACAGCCTAGTTGGCGGGGAGCTGTTTTTT
CDR3 protein: CASSRDSLVGGELFF

V gene: TRBV19
clone size: few
D gene: .
J gene: TRBJ1-1
CDR3 DNA: TGTGCCAGTAGGGGCCGAGTGTTGAACACTGAAGCTTTCTTT
CDR3 protein: CASRGRVLNTEAFF

V gene: TRBV6-6
clone size: few
D gene: .
J gene: TRBJ1-1
CDR3 DNA: TGTGCCAGCAGTTACGAGAGGAACACTGAAGCTTTCTTT
CDR3 protein: CASSYERNTEAFF

V gene: TRBV7-2
clone size: .
D gene: .
J gene: TRBJ2-1
CDR3 DNA: TGTGCCAGCAGCTTAGTTCATCAGAATGAGCAGTTCTTC
CDR3 protein: CASSLVHQNEQFF

V gene: TRBV28
clone size: .
D gene: TRBD2
J gene: TRBJ2-2
CDR3 DNA: TGTGCCAGCAGTGGAGGTTTCCCAGCGGGAGAGACCGGGGAGCTGTTTTTT
CDR3 protein: CASSGGFPAGETGELFF

V gene: TRBV27
clone size: once
D gene: TRBD2
J gene: TRBJ2-7
CDR3 DNA: TGTGCCAGCAGTTTGGGGAGGGGCCCCTACGAGCAGTACTTC
CDR3 protein: CASSLGRGPYEQYF

V gene: TRBV7-3
clone size: .
D gene: .
J gene: TRBJ2-1
CDR3 DNA: TGTGCCAGCAGCTTATGGGGAGATGAGCAGTTCTTC
CDR3 protein: CASSLWGDEQFF

V gene: TRBV30
clone size: .
D gene: .
J gene: TRBJ2-1
CDR3 DNA: TGTGCCTGGAGTGTAAGGCGGGGGCCGGGGAATGAGCAGTTCTTC
CDR3 protein: CAWSVRRGPGNEQFF

V gene: TRBV29-1
clone size: .
D gene: .
J gene: TRBJ1-3
CDR3 DNA: TGCAGCGTTGAGTGGGCAGAACACTCTGGAAACACCATATATTTT
CDR3 protein: CSVEWAEHSGNTIYF

V gene: TRBV21-1
clone size: .
D gene: .
J gene: TRBJ2-2
CDR3 DNA: TGTGCCAGCAGCAAAGGGTTTTGGCAGGGGGGTCGGAACACCGGGGAGCTGTTTTTT
CDR3 protein: CASSKGFWQGGRNTGELFF

V gene: TRBV5-5
clone size: .
D gene: .
J gene: TRBJ1-4
CDR3 DNA: TGTGCCAGCAGCTTGGCTTCAGGAGAAAAACTGTTTTTT
CDR3 protein: CASSLASGEKLFF

V gene: TRBV28
clone size: .
D gene: TRBD2
J gene: TRBJ2-1
CDR3 DNA: TGTGCCAGCAGTTTACCCCGGACTAGCGGGAGAGGCGATGAGCAGTTCTTC
CDR3 protein: CASSLPRTSGRGDEQFF

V gene: TRBV18
clone size: .
D gene: TRBD2
J gene: TRBJ2-1
CDR3 DNA: TGTGCCAGCTCACCAAGGAGACTAGCGGGAGAAGAGCAGTTCTTC
CDR3 protein: CASSPRRLAGEEQFF

V gene: TRBV5-1
clone size: .
D gene: .
J gene: TRBJ2-7
CDR3 DNA: TGCGCCAGCAGCTGGCGGGACAGCTCCTACGAGCAGTACTTC
CDR3 protein: CASSWRDSSYEQYF

V gene: TRBV14
clone size: .
D gene: TRBD1
J gene: TRBJ1-6
CDR3 DNA: TGTGCCAGCAGCCAAGGACAGGGGAATTCACCCCTCCACTTT
CDR3 protein: CASSQGQGNSPLHF

V gene: TRBV27
clone size: .
D gene: TRBD2
J gene: TRBJ2-1
CDR3 DNA: TGTGCCAGCAGCCGAGCGGGGGGTTTCTCCTACAATGAGCAGTTCTTC
CDR3 protein: CASSRAGGFSYNEQFF

V gene: TRBV6-5
clone size: .
D gene: TRBD2
J gene: TRBJ2-3
CDR3 DNA: TGTGCCAGCAGCGCCGGGACTAGCGGGGCAGATACGCAGTATTTT
CDR3 protein: CASSAGTSGADTQYF

V gene: TRBV7-2
clone size: .
D gene: .
J gene: TRBJ2-3
CDR3 DNA: TGTGCCAGCAGCTCCCCCCAGGTTCCTAGCACAGATACGCAGTATTTT
CDR3 protein: CASSSPQVPSTDTQYF

V gene: TRBV30
clone size: .
D gene: .
J gene: TRBJ1-1
CDR3 DNA: TGTGCCTGGAGCGTAGGGACAAGAGCTTTCTTT
CDR3 protein: CAWSVGTRAFF

V gene: TRBV28
clone size: .
D gene: TRBD2
J gene: TRBJ2-1
CDR3 DNA: TGTGCCAGCGAAGGACTAGCGGAAGAGAATGAGCAGTTCTTC
CDR3 protein: CASEGLAEENEQFF

V gene: TRBV9
clone size: .
D gene: .
J gene: TRBJ1-3
CDR3 DNA: TGTGCCAGCAGCGTAGACGGGTCGGCTGGAAACACCATATATTTT
CDR3 protein: CASSVDGSAGNTIYF

V gene: TRBV9
clone size: .
D gene: .
J gene: TRBJ2-5
CDR3 DNA: TGTGCCAGCAGCGTAGGGCAGTCAGAGACCCAGTACTTC
CDR3 protein: CASSVGQSETQYF

V gene: TRBV11-2
clone size: .
D gene: .
J gene: TRBJ2-7
CDR3 DNA: TGTGCCAGCAGCACCCCAAGGACTGATTCCTACGAGCAGTACTTC
CDR3 protein: CASSTPRTDSYEQYF

V gene: TRBV6-2/TRBV6-3
clone size: .
D gene: TRBD1
J gene: TRBJ1-2
CDR3 DNA: TGTGCCAGCAGTTCGATAGGGGGCACGGACTATGGCTACACCTTC
CDR3 protein: CASSSIGGTDYGYTF

V gene: TRBV19
clone size: .
D gene: TRBD1
J gene: TRBJ2-3
CDR3 DNA: TGTGCCAGTAGTGGGGACAGGGTCACAGATACGCAGTATTTT
CDR3 protein: CASSGDRVTDTQYF

V gene: TRBV9
clone size: .
D gene: TRBD2
J gene: TRBJ2-6
CDR3 DNA: TGTGCCAGCAGCCCGGGAGGCACTGGGGCCAACGTCCTGACTTTC
CDR3 protein: CASSPGGTGANVLTF

V gene: TRBV3-1/TRBV3-2
clone size: .
D gene: TRBD1
J gene: TRBJ1-1
CDR3 DNA: TGTGCCAGCAGCCAATTACAGGGGGTAGTAGCTTTCTTT
CDR3 protein: CASSQLQGVVAFF

V gene: TRBV30
clone size: .
D gene: .
J gene: TRBJ1-1
CDR3 DNA: TGTGCCTGGAGTTCCCGACAGATTGAAGCTTTCTTT
CDR3 protein: CAWSSRQIEAFF

V gene: TRBV19
clone size: .
D gene: .
J gene: TRBJ1-1
CDR3 DNA: TGTGCCACTCGGAACCGGGAGAGTCGGAACACTGAAGCTTTCTTT
CDR3 protein: CATRNRESRNTEAFF

V gene: TRBV19
clone size: .
D gene: TRBD1
J gene: TRBJ2-2
CDR3 DNA: TGTGCCAGTAGTAGGGACAGGAAGAACACCGGGGAGCTGTTTTTT
CDR3 protein: CASSRDRKNTGELFF

V gene: TRBV9
clone size: .
D gene: .
J gene: TRBJ2-5
CDR3 DNA: TGTGCCAGCAGCGTAATGGGGGGTTACACGGGTTGGGGAGAGACCCAGTACTTC
CDR3 protein: CASSVMGGYTGWGETQYF

V gene: TRBV4-3
clone size: .
D gene: TRBD1
J gene: TRBJ1-4
CDR3 DNA: TGCGCCAGCAGCCAAGGACAGGGTGGTGAAAAACTGTTTTTT
CDR3 protein: CASSQGQGGEKLFF

V gene: TRBV4-3
clone size: .
D gene: .
J gene: TRBJ2-7
CDR3 DNA: TGCGCCAGCAGCCAAGACAGGGGTCACCCATACGAGCAGTACTTC
CDR3 protein: CASSQDRGHPYEQYF

V gene: TRBV29-1
clone size: few
D gene: .
J gene: TRBJ2-7
CDR3 DNA: TGCAGCGTTGTTCCCGGGAGCTCCTACGAGCAGTACTTC
CDR3 protein: CSVVPGSSYEQYF

V gene: TRBV6-2/TRBV6-3
clone size: .
D gene: .
J gene: TRBJ2-3
CDR3 DNA: TGTGCCAGCAGCTTCCAACAGGGCGCCGGCACAGATACGCAGTATTTT
CDR3 protein: CASSFQQGAGTDTQYF

V gene: TRBV28
clone size: .
D gene: .
J gene: TRBJ1-5
CDR3 DNA: TGTGCCAGCAGTTGGGGTACCGGGAATAGCAATCAGCCCCAGCATTTT
CDR3 protein: CASSWGTGNSNQPQHF

V gene: TRBV5-1
clone size: once
D gene: .
J gene: TRBJ2-3
CDR3 DNA: TGCGCCAGCAGCTTCGGGAGTAGCACAGATACGCAGTATTTT
CDR3 protein: CASSFGSSTDTQYF

V gene: TRBV5-4
clone size: .
D gene: TRBD1
J gene: TRBJ1-1
CDR3 DNA: TGTGCCAGCAGCTTGGTTGGGACAGGTTCTGAAGCTTTCTTT
CDR3 protein: CASSLVGTGSEAFF

V gene: TRBV6-1
clone size: .
D gene: .
J gene: TRBJ1-3
CDR3 DNA: TGTGCCAGCAGTGAATCGAGCGTACAGGGTGTCTCTGGAAACACCATATATTTT
CDR3 protein: CASSESSVQGVSGNTIYF

V gene: TRBV5-1
clone size: .
D gene: .
J gene: TRBJ1-2
CDR3 DNA: TGCGCCAGCAGCTTGGGTTACGGGACAAGTAGGACTTATGGCTACACCTTC
CDR3 protein: CASSLGYGTSRTYGYTF

V gene: TRBV15
clone size: .
D gene: TRBD1
J gene: TRBJ1-2
CDR3 DNA: TGTGCCACCAGCAGTGCCGGGACAGGGGGCTTGAGTGGCTACACCTTC
CDR3 protein: CATSSAGTGGLSGYTF

V gene: TRBV2
clone size: .
D gene: TRBD1
J gene: TRBJ1-5
CDR3 DNA: TGTGCCAGCAGTATCATTCGGACAGGGGCCAATCAGCCCCAGCATTTT
CDR3 protein: CASSIIRTGANQPQHF

V gene: TRBV7-2
clone size: .
D gene: .
J gene: TRBJ1-1
CDR3 DNA: TGTGCCAGCAGGGGGCGAGAAACTGAAGCTTTCTTT
CDR3 protein: CASRGRETEAFF

V gene: TRBV4-2
clone size: .
D gene: .
J gene: TRBJ1-3
CDR3 DNA: TGTGCCAGCAGCCAGGGTACCGGGGGTGGAAACACCATATATTTT
CDR3 protein: CASSQGTGGGNTIYF

V gene: TRBV6-6
clone size: .
D gene: .
J gene: TRBJ2-7
CDR3 DNA: TGTGCCAGCAGCCCAGGCTCCTACGAGCAGTACTTC
CDR3 protein: CASSPGSYEQYF